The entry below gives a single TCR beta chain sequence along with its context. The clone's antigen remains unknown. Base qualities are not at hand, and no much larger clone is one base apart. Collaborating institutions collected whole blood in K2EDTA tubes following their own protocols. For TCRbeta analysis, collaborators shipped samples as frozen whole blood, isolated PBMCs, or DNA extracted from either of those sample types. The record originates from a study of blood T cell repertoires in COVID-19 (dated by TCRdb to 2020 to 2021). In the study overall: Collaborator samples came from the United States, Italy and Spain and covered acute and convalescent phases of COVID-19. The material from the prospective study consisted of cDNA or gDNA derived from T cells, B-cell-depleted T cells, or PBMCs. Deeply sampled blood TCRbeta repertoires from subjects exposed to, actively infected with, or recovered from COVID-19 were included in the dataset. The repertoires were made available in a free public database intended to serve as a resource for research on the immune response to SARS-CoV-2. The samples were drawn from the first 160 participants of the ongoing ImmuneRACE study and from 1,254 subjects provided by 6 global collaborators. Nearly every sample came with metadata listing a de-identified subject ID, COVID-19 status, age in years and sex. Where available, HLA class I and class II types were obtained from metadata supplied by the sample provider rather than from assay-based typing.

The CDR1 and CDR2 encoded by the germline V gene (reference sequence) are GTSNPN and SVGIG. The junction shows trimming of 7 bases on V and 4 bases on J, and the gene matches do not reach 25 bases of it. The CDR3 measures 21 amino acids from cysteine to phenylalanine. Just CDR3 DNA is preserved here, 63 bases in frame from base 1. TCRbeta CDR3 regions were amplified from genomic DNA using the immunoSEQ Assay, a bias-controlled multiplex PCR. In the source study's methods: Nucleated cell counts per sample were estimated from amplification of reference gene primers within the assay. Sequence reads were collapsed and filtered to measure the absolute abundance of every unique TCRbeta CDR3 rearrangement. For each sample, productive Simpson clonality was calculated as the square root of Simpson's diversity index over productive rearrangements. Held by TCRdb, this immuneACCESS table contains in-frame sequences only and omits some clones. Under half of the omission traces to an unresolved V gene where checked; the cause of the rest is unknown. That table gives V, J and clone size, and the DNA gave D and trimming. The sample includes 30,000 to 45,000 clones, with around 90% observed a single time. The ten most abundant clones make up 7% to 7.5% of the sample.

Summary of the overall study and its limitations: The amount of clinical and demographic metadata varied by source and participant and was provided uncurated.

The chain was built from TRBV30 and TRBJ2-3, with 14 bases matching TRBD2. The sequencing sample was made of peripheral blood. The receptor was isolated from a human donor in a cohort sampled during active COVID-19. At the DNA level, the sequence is TGTGCCTCCCATCGGGGCACCGGGACTAGCGGGAGCTCACCGGGGCCAGATACGCAGTATTTT. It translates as CASHRGTGTSGSSPGPDTQYF.